The 9 T cell receptor beta chains below come from one sample, sequenced in a study of blood T cell repertoires in COVID-19. Clones were sequenced by immunoSEQ multiplex PCR, and TCRdb holds only the in-frame ones, with some missing. Among 150,000 or so clones listed, around 85% were seen once. Material for sequencing was peripheral blood. Every receptor here comes from a woman aged 55-70 years with COVID-19, enrolled during active disease.

Only a few counts were recorded for this clone. This rearrangement joins TRBV7-9 to TRBJ2-3; TRBD2 agrees at 12 bases. Germline lookup yields CDR1 SEHNR and CDR2 FQNEAQ (reference sequence). Losses at the gene ends were 1 base for V and 1 base for J; bases not matched to a gene: 0. This CDR3 region has 16 residues. Here the CDR3 reads CASSLGTSGGTDTQYF. In nucleotides, the CDR3 is TGTGCCAGCAGCTTAGGGACTAGCGGGGGCACAGATACGCAGTATTTT.

This clone occurred a few times. This rearrangement joins TRBV7-9 to TRBJ2-2, with D perhaps TRBD1 (6 bases). The CDR3 has 14 amino acids. With 3 bases removed from V and 7 bases from J, the gap between germline ends came to 12 bases. CDR1 SEHNR and CDR2 FQNEAQ come from the germline V gene (reference sequence). CDR3 protein: CASSLSGDNGELFF. The CDR3 coding sequence is TGTGCCAGCAGCTTGTCAGGGGACAACGGGGAGCTGTTTTTT.

The chain is built from TRBV6-2 or TRBV6-3 and TRBJ2-7; 7 bases match TRBD1. Germline trimming cut 6 bases from V and 0 bases from J; bases unmatched to any gene: 5. The CDR3 is 14 residues long. CDR1 is MNHEY, CDR2 SVGEGT, per germline. CDR3: CASSLGTASYEQYF. The CDR3 DNA sequence: TGTGCCAGCAGCCTCGGGACAGCCTCCTACGAGCAGTACTTC.

This rearrangement joins TRBV24-1 to TRBJ1-5; D gene uncertain. Between the trimmed V and J ends, which lost 7 bases and 0 bases, there was a span of 6 bases. This CDR3 spans 13 amino acids. Germline CDR1 is KGHDR and CDR2 is SFDVKD. This chain's CDR3 is CATRRGSNQPQHF. The CDR3 DNA reads as TGTGCCACCAGGCGGGGTAGCAATCAGCCCCAGCATTTT.

The CDR3 protein is CASSLKDYQQETQYF. CDR3 DNA sequence: TGTGCCAGCAGCCTTAAGGACTACCAGCAAGAGACCCAGTACTTC. This sequence joins TRBV14 and TRBJ2-5; weak D call: TRBD2 (6 bases). This CDR3 is 15 amino acids long. Germline CDR1 reads SGHDN; CDR2 reads FVKESK. The germline V and J ends were trimmed by 4 bases and 2 bases, with 14 bases remaining between them.

In DNA, the CDR3 is TGTGCCAGTAGTATTAGGACAGGGAGAGGTCAGCCCCAGCATTTT. Encoded protein: CASSIRTGRGQPQHF. The chain carries TRBV19 and TRBJ1-5, with 8 nucleotides matching TRBD1. V trimming: 3 bases; J trimming: 6 bases; junction bases outside the gene matches: 7. This CDR3 contains 15 residues. Germline-derived CDR1 and CDR2 are LNHDA and SQIVND (reference sequence). Full variable domain (remainder filled in from reference TRBV19 and TRBJ1-5): DGGITQSPKYLFRKEGQNVTLSCEQNLNHDAMYWYRQDPGQGLRLIYYSQIVNDFQKGDIAEGYSVSREKKESFPLTVTSAQKNPTAFYLCASSIRTGRGQPQHFGDGTRLSIL.

This clone was counted a single time. V usage is TRBV7-9 and J usage is TRBJ1-6, with D tentatively TRBD1 (5 bases). There are 15 residues in the CDR3. V was cut by 5 bases and J by 1 base, with 9 bases left in between. From germline, CDR1 is SEHNR and CDR2 FQNEAQ (reference sequence). In nucleotides, the CDR3 is TGTGCCAGCAGCCGATCAGGGTCCTATAATTCACCCCTCCACTTT. Translating gives CASSRSGSYNSPLHF.

This chain connects TRBV3-1 (or the pseudogene TRBV3-2) to TRBJ2-3; the match to TRBD2 covers 9 bases. Losses at the gene ends were 6 bases for V and 4 bases for J; bases not matched to a gene: 14. The CDR3 extends over 17 amino acids. Germline-derived CDR1 and CDR2 are LGHDT and YNNKEL (reference sequence). CDR3 nucleotides: TGTGCCAGCAGTCCCCTCGGGGCGGGGGGGCCGTCAGATACGCAGTATTTT. It is translated as CASSPLGAGGPSDTQYF.

This clone was observed a few times. The rearrangement links TRBV7-3 to TRBJ1-1; D unclear. Germline V CDR1 and CDR2: SGHTA, FQGTGA. This CDR3 is 15 amino acids long. The V end lost 4 bases, the J end lost 5 bases, and 17 bases lay between the germline ends. The DNA of the CDR3 is TGTGCCAGCAGCTCCCAAGCGGACGAGGGTACTGAAGCTTTCTTT. Residues: CASSSQADEGTEAFF.